The text below deals with one T cell receptor (beta chain). Antigen unknown. This specimen belongs to a study of CD8 T cells in ankylosing spondylitis. Findings and limits, study-wide: Characteristic, it appeared, of ankylosing spondylitis blood was a TCR beta motif of eight highly homologous variants. In the blood and synovial fluid of reactive arthritis, some motif variants had been previously reported.

The germline V gene encodes CDR1 DFQATT and CDR2 SNEGSKA (reference sequence). The CDR3 runs to 14 residues. With V trimmed by 7 bases and J by 2 bases, 9 bases remained unmatched. TCR beta libraries were made by quantitative 5'-RACE with molecular barcodes. TCRdb reanalysed the 5' RACE reads using MiXCR and keeps one entry per CDR3 protein. Of around 450,000 distinct CDR3 sequences listed, 20% to 30% were seen once; the top ten hold under 0.9%. V usage is TRBV20-1 and J usage is TRBJ2-5; 8 bases map to TRBD1. This receptor was taken from a male donor with ankylosing spondylitis. The sequenced sample consisted of blood, either unsorted or a sorted T cell fraction (not recorded which). The CDR3 DNA is TGCAGTGACAGGGACAGGCGAACGCAAGAGACCCAGTACTTC. This codes for CSDRDRRTQETQYF.